In this sample, the clone carrying this T cell receptor beta chain turned up many times. The entry originates in a study of early T cells in non-severe SARS-CoV-2 infection. The CDR3 has 10 residues. CDR1 and CDR2 from the germline V gene are DFQATT and SNEGSKA (reference sequence). With 6 bases removed from V and 6 bases from J, the gap between germline ends came to 5 bases. Individual cDNA molecules were tagged with unique molecular identifiers, the study reported. MiXCR, run by TCRdb on the 5' RACE reads, gives a single entry per CDR3 protein. The sample has roughly 29,000 distinct CDR3 sequences, 2.9% seen once.

The sequence was obtained from an adult who was a healthcare worker with PCR-confirmed SARS-CoV-2 infection or an uninfected control (not recorded which). The sample taken for sequencing was whole blood. The J gene is TRBJ2-2, the V gene TRBV20-1, with D unclear. The CDR3 sequence: CSALAGELFF. The DNA for the CDR3 is TGCAGTGCACTTGCCGGGGAGCTGTTTTTT.